Detailed here is one TCR beta chain. This specimen comes from a study of blood T cell repertoires in COVID-19. Overall study: Samples came from the United States, Italy and Spain, spanning acute and convalescent COVID-19. Sample material is recorded as cDNA or gDNA derived from T cells, B-cell-depleted T cells, or PBMCs.

Per the study methods: Nucleated cell number was recorded as an estimate derived from reference gene primer amplification. Repertoires were generated with immunoSEQ multiplex PCR, while TCRdb's copy carries only in-frame clones and drops some. V, J and clone size are those of that table, while D and trimming were read from the DNA. The repertoire holds approximately 220,000 clones, with about nine tenths as singletons. From germline, CDR1 is MNHEY and CDR2 SVGAGI. The length of the CDR3 is 12 residues. Trimming took off 10 bases at V and 1 base at J, with 10 bases between the two ends. The TCR was taken from a middle-aged man with acute or convalescent COVID-19. Sequencing was carried out using peripheral blood. The chain joins TRBV6-5 to TRBJ1-1, with a weak D call TRBD1 (6 bases). As DNA, the CDR3 is TGTGCCACCACAGGGCCGAACACTGAAGCTTTCTTT. Its translation is CATTGPNTEAFF.